This record covers a single T cell receptor beta chain. Its antigen is as yet unknown. The V and J ends lost 0 bases and 4 bases respectively, with 8 bases between them. The CDR3 sequence is 14 residues long. The germline V gene has CDR1 SGDLS and CDR2 YYNGEE. This specimen belongs to a study of T cell responses to AZD1222 COVID-19 vaccine. Produced via immunoSEQ multiplex PCR; TCRdb's table is partial and in-frame only. The data show over 110,000 clones, about 93% seen once. Findings of the study overall: Repertoires were obtained only post-peak T cell response. Seropositivity was recorded at baseline in only a handful of AZD1222 recipients. The study reported that nearly half of spike-specific TCRs target unmutated variant regions. Researchers report vaccine-associated CD4 TCRs spanning spike, with dominance at 160-218 and 743-854.

The chain employs TRBV9 and TRBJ1-3, with D tentatively TRBD1 (5 bases). The sequencing here drew on peripheral blood, taken on day 0 of AZD1222 vaccination. The TCR was taken from an adult in good health. The DNA of the CDR3 is TGTGCCAGCAGCGTAGGGTCAGGGGGAAACACCATATATTTT. Translation gives CASSVGSGGNTIYF.